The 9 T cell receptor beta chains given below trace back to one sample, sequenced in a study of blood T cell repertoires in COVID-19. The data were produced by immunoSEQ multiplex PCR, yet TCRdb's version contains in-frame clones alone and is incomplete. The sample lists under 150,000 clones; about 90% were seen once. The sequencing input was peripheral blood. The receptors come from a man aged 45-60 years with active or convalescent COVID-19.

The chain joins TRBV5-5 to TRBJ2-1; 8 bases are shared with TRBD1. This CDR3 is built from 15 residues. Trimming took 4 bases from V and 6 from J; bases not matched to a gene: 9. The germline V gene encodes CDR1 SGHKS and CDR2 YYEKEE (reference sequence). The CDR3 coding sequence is TGTGCCAGCAGCAGAGGGACAGGATGGGGCAATGAGCAGTTCTTC. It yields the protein CASSRGTGWGNEQFF.

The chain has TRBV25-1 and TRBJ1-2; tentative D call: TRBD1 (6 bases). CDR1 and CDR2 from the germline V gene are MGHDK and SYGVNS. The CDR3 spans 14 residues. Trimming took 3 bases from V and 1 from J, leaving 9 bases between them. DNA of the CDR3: TGTGCCAGCAGTGAGCAGGGGTTTAACTATGGCTACACCTTC. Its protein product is CASSEQGFNYGYTF.

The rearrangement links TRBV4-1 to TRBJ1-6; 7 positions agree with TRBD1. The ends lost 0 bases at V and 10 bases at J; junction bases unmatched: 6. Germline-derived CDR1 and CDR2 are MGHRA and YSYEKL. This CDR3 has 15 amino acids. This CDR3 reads CASSQEVTGESPLHF. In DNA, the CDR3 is TGCGCCAGCAGCCAAGAAGTAACAGGGGAGTCACCCCTCCACTTT.

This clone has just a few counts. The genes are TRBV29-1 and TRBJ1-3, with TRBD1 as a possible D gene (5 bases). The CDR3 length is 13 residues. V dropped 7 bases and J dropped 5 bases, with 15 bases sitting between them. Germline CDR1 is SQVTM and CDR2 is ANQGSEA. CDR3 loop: CSALGGSRNTIYF. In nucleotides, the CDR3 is TGCAGCGCGTTGGGGGGATCCCGAAACACCATATATTTT.

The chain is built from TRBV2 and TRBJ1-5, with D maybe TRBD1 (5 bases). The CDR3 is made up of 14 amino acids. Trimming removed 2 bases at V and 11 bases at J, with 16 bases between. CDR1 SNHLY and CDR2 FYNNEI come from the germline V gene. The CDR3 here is CASSEFGGGRSQHF. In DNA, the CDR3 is TGTGCCAGCAGTGAATTCGGGGGAGGACGCTCCCAGCATTTT.

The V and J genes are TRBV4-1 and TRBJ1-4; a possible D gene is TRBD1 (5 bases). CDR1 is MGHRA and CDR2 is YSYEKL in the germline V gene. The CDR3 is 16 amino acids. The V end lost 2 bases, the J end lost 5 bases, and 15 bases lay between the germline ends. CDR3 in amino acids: CASSQLVAGLNEKLFF. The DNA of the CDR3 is TGCGCCAGCAGCCAATTGGTAGCAGGGTTAAATGAAAAACTGTTTTTT.

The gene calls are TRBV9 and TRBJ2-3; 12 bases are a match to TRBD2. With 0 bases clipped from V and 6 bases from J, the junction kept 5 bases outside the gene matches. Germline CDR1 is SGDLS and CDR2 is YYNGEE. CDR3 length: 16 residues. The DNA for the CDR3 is TGTGCCAGCAGCGTAGGGCTAGCGGGAGGGCCGGATACGCAGTATTTT. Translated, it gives CASSVGLAGGPDTQYF.

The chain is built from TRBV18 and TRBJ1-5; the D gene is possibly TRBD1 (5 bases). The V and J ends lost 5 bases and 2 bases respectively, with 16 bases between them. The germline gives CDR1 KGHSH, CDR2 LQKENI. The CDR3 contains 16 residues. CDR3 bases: TGTGCCAGCTCAGTAAGGGGAGGGAGGGGCAATCAGCCCCAGCATTTT. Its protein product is CASSVRGGRGNQPQHF.

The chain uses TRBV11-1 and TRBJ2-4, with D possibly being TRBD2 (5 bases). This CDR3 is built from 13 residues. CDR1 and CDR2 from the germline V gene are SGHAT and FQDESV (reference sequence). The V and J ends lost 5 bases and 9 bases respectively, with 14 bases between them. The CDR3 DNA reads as TGTGCCAGCAGCCACCGGGGATCCAGCATTCAGTACTTC. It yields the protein CASSHRGSSIQYF.